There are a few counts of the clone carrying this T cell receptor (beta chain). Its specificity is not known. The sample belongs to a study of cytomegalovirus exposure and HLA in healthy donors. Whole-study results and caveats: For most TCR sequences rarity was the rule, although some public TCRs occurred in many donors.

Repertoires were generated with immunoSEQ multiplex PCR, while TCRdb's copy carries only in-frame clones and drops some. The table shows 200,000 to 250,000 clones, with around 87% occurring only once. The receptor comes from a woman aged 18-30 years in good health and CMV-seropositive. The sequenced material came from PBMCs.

DNA of the CDR3: TGTGCCTGGAGTCCCACAGGTTACTATGGCTACACCTTC. Protein: CAWSPTGYYGYTF. The chain has TRBV30 and TRBJ1-2; maybe TRBD1 (5 bases). The CDR3 sequence is 13 residues long. The V gene lost 2 bases and the J gene lost 3 bases, with 10 bases spanning the gap. In germline, CDR1 is GTSNPN, CDR2 SVGIG (reference sequence).